This TCR beta chain is drawn from a study of T cell changes during pregnancy in multiple sclerosis. Trimming stripped 1 base from V and 0 bases from J, with 6 bases between. CDR3 length: 14 residues. CDR1 and CDR2 from the germline V gene are SEHNR and FQNEAQ (reference sequence). Method: immunoSEQ multiplex PCR; TCRdb's copy keeps in-frame clones and lacks some. Counted here are around 63,000 clones, approximately 92% occurring once; the ten biggest clones make up 2.5% to 3.5%. The rearrangement joins TRBV7-9 to TRBJ2-5; D remains ambiguous. This clonotype originated in a female donor in good health, enrolled as a control in a pregnancy study. Here the sequenced sample was CD8+ T cells from peripheral blood mononuclear cells, taken in the third trimester of pregnancy. The CDR3 loop reads CASSLGRYQETQYF. The CDR3 coding sequence is TGTGCCAGCAGCTTAGGCAGGTACCAAGAGACCCAGTACTTC.